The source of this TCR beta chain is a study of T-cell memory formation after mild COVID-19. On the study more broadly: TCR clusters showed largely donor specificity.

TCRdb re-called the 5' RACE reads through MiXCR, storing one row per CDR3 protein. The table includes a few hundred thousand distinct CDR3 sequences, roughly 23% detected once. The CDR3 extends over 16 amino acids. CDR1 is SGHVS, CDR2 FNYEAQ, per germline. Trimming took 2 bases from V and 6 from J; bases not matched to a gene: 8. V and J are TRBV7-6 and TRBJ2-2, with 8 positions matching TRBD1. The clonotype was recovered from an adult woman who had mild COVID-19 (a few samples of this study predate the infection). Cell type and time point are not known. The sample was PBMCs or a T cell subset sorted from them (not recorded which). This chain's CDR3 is CASSLLETGVSGELFF. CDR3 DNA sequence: TGTGCCAGCAGCTTATTGGAGACAGGGGTTTCCGGGGAGCTGTTTTTT.